This T cell receptor (beta chain) was retrieved from a study of T cell responses to AZD1222 COVID-19 vaccine. Study-wide findings and caveats: Across spike, vaccine-associated CD4 TCRs were found, dominant at 160-218 and 743-854. Females outnumbered males among donors, who were mostly white British; clonal diversity was possibly underestimated.

Measured with immunoSEQ multiplex PCR; TCRdb has only the in-frame clones, and not every one. Seen here are about 140,000 clones, about nine tenths observed once, and the top ten hold approximately 4.5%. Turning to this clone: What it binds is unknown.

The specimen comprised peripheral blood, sampled on day 0 of AZD1222 vaccination. This TCR was recovered from an adult in good health.

The CDR3 is CSVPGTLSKTEAFF. CDR3 in DNA: TGCAGCGTCCCCGGGACCCTCAGTAAGACTGAAGCTTTCTTT. This chain uses TRBV29-1 with TRBJ1-1; D is possibly TRBD1 (5 bases). The CDR3 runs 14 residues. CDR1 is SQVTM and CDR2 is ANQGSEA in the germline V gene. V lost 6 bases and J 5 bases, leaving 19 bases between the germline ends.